One and the same sample provided the 8 T cell receptor beta chains below, sequenced in a study of T cell responses to AZD1222 COVID-19 vaccine. Sequencing was performed with immunoSEQ multiplex PCR; in TCRdb, only in-frame clones are kept and a portion is missing. The data show approximately 140,000 clones, about 92% seen once. The sequencing used peripheral blood, collected 28 days after the second AZD1222 dose. The receptor set was obtained from an adult who received the AZD1222 COVID-19 vaccine.

The rearrangement uses TRBV19 and TRBJ2-5; D perhaps matches TRBD1 (6 bases). Germline V gene data show CDR1 as LNHDA and CDR2 as SQIVND (reference sequence). The V end was cut by 5 bases, the J end by 4 bases, with 14 bases between. The CDR3 covers 14 residues. Written as DNA, the CDR3 is TGTGCCAGTAGTTCACAGGGCCGGAGAGAGACCCAGTACTTC. Its protein is CASSSQGRRETQYF.

This clone was recorded a few times. This CDR3 is CASQQQGQGEMGYTF. In DNA, the CDR3 is TGTGCCAGCCAACAACAGGGACAGGGGGAAATGGGCTACACCTTC. The chain uses TRBV19 and TRBJ1-2; TRBD1 aligns across 11 bases. V was clipped by 9 bases and J by 8 bases; unmatched bases: 14. The CDR3 sequence is 15 residues long. Germline V gene lookup returns CDR1 LNHDA and CDR2 SQIVND (reference sequence).

In nucleotides, the CDR3 is TGTGCCAGTAGTATCGGGACGGGAGTGAGCGGGGAGCTGTTTTTT. As protein: CASSIGTGVSGELFF. This chain connects TRBV19 to TRBJ2-2; perhaps TRBD2 as D (6 bases). Germline V lookup: CDR1 LNHDA, CDR2 SQIVND (reference sequence). V dropped 3 bases and J dropped 7 bases, with 15 bases sitting between them. The CDR3 contains 15 residues.

V is TRBV5-6 and J is TRBJ1-1; D might be TRBD1 (5 bases). CDR3 length equals 14 residues. V was trimmed by 6 bases and J by 3 bases, leaving 15 bases between them. Germline V gene sequence: CDR1 SGHDT, CDR2 YYEEEE. CDR3 sequence: CASTERRGDTEAFF. The CDR3, as DNA: TGTGCCAGCACCGAACGTCGGGGGGACACTGAAGCTTTCTTT.

The CDR3 loop reads CASSGDNEQFF. The CDR3 DNA is TGCGCCAGCAGCGGAGACAATGAGCAGTTCTTC. This rearrangement joins TRBV5-1 to TRBJ2-1; D is undetermined. V was clipped by 4 bases and J by 5 bases, with 4 bases between them. This CDR3 is 11 amino acids long. CDR1 is SGHRS and CDR2 is YFSETQ in the germline V gene.

The rearrangement joins TRBV11-2 to TRBJ2-7, with D unclear. Between the trimmed V and J ends, which lost 3 bases and 0 bases, there was a span of 9 bases. Germline values: CDR1 SGHAT, CDR2 FQNNGV. The CDR3 spans 14 residues. The CDR3 DNA reads TGTGCCAGCAGCTTTACTGATATCTCCTACGAGCAGTACTTC. This encodes CASSFTDISYEQYF. Complete variable domain (other parts from reference TRBV11-2 and TRBJ2-7): EAGVAQSPRYKIIEKRQSVAFWCNPISGHATLYWYQQILGQGPKLLIQFQNNGVVDDSQLPKDRFSAERLKGVDSTLKIQPAKLEDSAVYLCASSFTDISYEQYFGPGTRLTVT.

This chain uses TRBV19 with TRBJ1-5, with D possibly being TRBD1 (5 bases). This CDR3 is 14 amino acids long. From germline, CDR1 is LNHDA and CDR2 SQIVND (reference sequence). V was shortened by 1 base and J by 4 bases, with 8 bases between the two germline ends. This chain's CDR3 is CASSIGAGNQPQHF. CDR3 nucleotide sequence: TGTGCCAGTAGTATAGGGGCAGGGAATCAGCCCCAGCATTTT.

CDR3 in amino acids: CATEPGVTSGANVLTF. The CDR3 nucleotides read TGTGCCACCGAACCCGGGGTAACCTCTGGGGCCAACGTCCTGACTTTC. V is TRBV19 and J is TRBJ2-6, with a weak D call TRBD2 (5 bases). Trimming left V 10 bases short and J 0 bases short, with 16 bases between. This CDR3 contains 16 residues. CDR1 is LNHDA and CDR2 is SQIVND in the germline V gene (reference sequence).